These 25 T cell receptor beta chains were sequenced from one sample in a study of cytomegalovirus exposure and HLA in healthy donors (dated by TCRdb to about 2017). The library was made by the immunoSEQ multiplex PCR assay. A mixture of 60 forward primers for TCR Vbeta segments and 13 reverse primers for TCR Jbeta segments was used in the multiplex PCR. The source is immuneACCESS, and TCRdb retained only in-frame sequences with V and J called. Part of the clones is not carried over; for the studies checked, unresolved V genes explain less than half of this, and the remainder is unexplained. For this sample there are around 130,000 clones; around 85% appear just once. The biggest ten clones account for about 1.8% of the sample. The sequenced sample consisted of PBMCs. These receptors all stem from a boy younger than 18 in good health and CMV-seronegative.

The J gene is TRBJ2-5, the V gene TRBV2; D is perhaps TRBD1 (6 bases). V lost 6 bases and J 1 base, leaving 12 bases between the germline ends. Per germline, CDR1 SNHLY and CDR2 FYNNEI. The CDR3 runs to 14 residues. For the CDR3, the DNA is TGTGCCAGCAGGTCGGACAGATCCCAAGAGACCCAGTACTTC. This sequence encodes CASRSDRSQETQYF.

This chain connects TRBV4-1 to TRBJ2-1, with a weak D call TRBD2 (7 bases). The CDR3 length is 13 residues. V was cut by 2 bases and J by 8 bases, with 10 bases left in between. The germline V gene encodes CDR1 MGHRA and CDR2 YSYEKL. CDR3 sequence (DNA): TGCGCCAGCAGCCAACCGGGGGGCGATGAGCAGTTCTTC. It yields the protein CASSQPGGDEQFF.

The chain recombines TRBV5-6 with TRBJ1-5; D not certain. V gave up 7 bases and J gave up 4 bases, with 12 bases separating them. Germline CDR1 SGHDT, CDR2 YYEEEE. This CDR3 region has 13 residues. CDR3 protein: CASGTGGNQPQHF. The CDR3 region has the DNA TGTGCCAGCGGCACGGGAGGAAATCAGCCCCAGCATTTT.

The CDR3 bases are TGTGCCAGCAGCTCAACCTACGAGCAGTACTTC. This sequence encodes CASSSTYEQYF. The chain is built from TRBV11-2 and TRBJ2-7; D ambiguous. Germline V gives CDR1 SGHAT, CDR2 FQNNGV. The V gene lost 4 bases and the J gene lost 2 bases, with 3 bases spanning the gap. The CDR3 sequence is 11 residues long.

V gene TRBV18 combines with J gene TRBJ1-1, with D unclear. The ends were cut back, 0 bases at V and 8 bases at J, with 10 bases in the middle. The CDR3 is made up of 13 amino acids. In germline, CDR1 is KGHSH, CDR2 LQKENI. Here the CDR3 DNA reads TGTGCCAGCTCACCACCAAGTACAGAGGAAGCTTTCTTT. This translates into CASSPPSTEEAFF.

The chain couples TRBV9 to TRBJ1-1, with TRBD1 matching over 10 bases. The CDR3 totals 15 residues. V trimming: 0 bases; J trimming: 6 bases; junction bases outside the gene matches: 5. Looked up from germline, CDR1 is SGDLS and CDR2 is YYNGEE. The CDR3 DNA sequence: TGTGCCAGCAGCGTAGGTGTCGGGACAGGGGCTGAAGCTTTCTTT. It specifies CASSVGVGTGAEAFF. The variable domain in full, with the rest retrieved from reference TRBV9 and TRBJ1-1, is DSGVTQTPKHLITATGQRVTLRCSPRSGDLSVYWYQQSLDQGLQFLIQYYNGEERAKGNILERFSAQQFPDLHSELNLSSLELGDSALYFCASSVGVGTGAEAFFGQGTRLTVV.

The chain uses TRBV7-2 and TRBJ1-1; 7 nucleotides agree with TRBD1. Germline V lookup: CDR1 SGHTA, CDR2 FQGNSA. The CDR3 has 14 amino acids. V shed 4 bases, J shed 1 base, and the junction held 3 bases outside the gene matches. The CDR3 protein is CASSSRDRNTEAFF. The CDR3 DNA reads as TGTGCCAGCAGCTCCCGGGACAGGAACACTGAAGCTTTCTTT.

The CDR3 loop is CASSYSDHRGYGYTF. CDR3 bases: TGTGCCAGCAGTTATTCTGACCATCGAGGCTATGGCTACACCTTC. The chain recombines TRBV6-6 with TRBJ1-2; D gene ambiguous. With 3 bases removed from V and 4 bases from J, the gap between germline ends came to 15 bases. Per the germline V gene, CDR1 is MNHNY and CDR2 is SVGAGI (reference sequence). This CDR3 contains 15 residues.

The chain carries TRBV10-3 and TRBJ1-3; D remains ambiguous. V was clipped by 0 bases and J by 0 bases, with 6 bases between them. The CDR3 runs to 15 residues. Germline values: CDR1 ENHRY, CDR2 SYGVKD. The DNA of the CDR3 is TGTGCCATCAGTGAGTCGGCAGGCTCTGGAAACACCATATATTTT. Translating gives CAISESAGSGNTIYF.

The CDR3 nucleotides read TGTGCCAGCAGCGTAGGGAACAGGGGCGTCAACACCGGGGAGCTGTTTTTT. This codes for CASSVGNRGVNTGELFF. This chain links TRBV9 with TRBJ2-2; 7 positions match TRBD1. J gave up 2 bases and V 0 bases, and 7 bases lay outside the gene matches. Looked up from germline, CDR1 is SGDLS and CDR2 is YYNGEE. The CDR3 totals 17 residues.

The chain combines TRBV7-9 with TRBJ1-6, with 7 positions matching TRBD1. Germline CDR1 and CDR2: SEHNR and FQNEAQ (reference sequence). The CDR3 covers 16 residues. V lost 5 bases to trimming and J lost 7 bases; unmatched junction nucleotides: 11. The CDR3 coding sequence is TGTGCCAGCAGCCAACCAGGGGGTGGCCTAAATTCACCCCTCCACTTT. It is translated as CASSQPGGGLNSPLHF.

The chain joins TRBV11-2 to TRBJ2-7; unclear D gene. Trimming stripped 1 base from V and 2 bases from J, with 9 bases between. The germline V gene has CDR1 SGHAT and CDR2 FQNNGV. The CDR3 extends over 14 amino acids. Here the CDR3 DNA reads TGTGCCAGCAGCTTAGCTTTTTTAGCCTACGAGCAGTACTTC. This gives the protein CASSLAFLAYEQYF.

The chain uses TRBV4-2 and TRBJ2-1; no clear D gene. Trimming left V 1 base short and J 9 bases short, with 7 bases between. This CDR3 has 12 amino acids. Germline V gene lookup returns CDR1 LGHNA and CDR2 YNFKEQ. The CDR3 sequence is CASSQGGVEQFF. The CDR3 region has the DNA TGTGCCAGCAGCCAAGGCGGCGTTGAGCAGTTCTTC.

V and J are TRBV5-4 and TRBJ2-3; 10 nucleotides align to TRBD2. The germline V gene encodes CDR1 SGHNT and CDR2 YYREEE (reference sequence). The CDR3 is made up of 17 amino acids. Germline trimming cut 0 bases from V and 0 bases from J; bases unmatched to any gene: 4. In nucleotides, the CDR3 is TGTGCCAGCAGCTTGGCTAGCGGGGGCGCTAGCACAGATACGCAGTATTTT. Its translation is CASSLASGGASTDTQYF.

This chain uses TRBV27 with TRBJ2-1; D is possibly TRBD2 (5 bases). Germline-derived CDR1 and CDR2 are MNHEY and SMNVEV (reference sequence). The CDR3 is 13 amino acids. The germline V and J ends were trimmed by 5 bases and 6 bases, with 11 bases remaining between them. CDR3 protein: CASSLLSGNEQFF. The CDR3 DNA is TGTGCCAGCAGTCTGCTAAGCGGCAATGAGCAGTTCTTC.

This clone was seen a single time. This chain's CDR3 is CASSRRVSGDNEQFF. In DNA form, the CDR3 reads TGTGCCAGCAGCCGAAGGGTTTCCGGGGACAATGAGCAGTTCTTC. The chain employs TRBV7-3 and TRBJ2-1; a possible D gene is TRBD2 (5 bases). The CDR3 loop spans 15 amino acids. V was trimmed by 5 bases and J by 5 bases, leaving 16 bases between them. Germline CDR1 and CDR2: SGHTA and FQGTGA.

J is TRBJ1-5 and V is TRBV2; tentative D call: TRBD1 (6 bases). The CDR3 consists of 14 residues. Germline CDR1 is SNHLY and CDR2 is FYNNEI. V was clipped by 8 bases and J by 1 base, with 12 bases between them. CDR3 DNA sequence: TGTGCCAGCGGACAGCAAAACAGCAATCAGCCCCAGCATTTT. Its protein product is CASGQQNSNQPQHF.

The chain is built from TRBV27 and TRBJ2-5; TRBD1 matches at 7 bases. Germline V gene sequence: CDR1 MNHEY, CDR2 SMNVEV (reference sequence). This CDR3 is 14 amino acids long. Germline trimming cut 3 bases from V and 5 bases from J; bases unmatched to any gene: 6. The CDR3 nucleotides are TGTGCCAGCAGTTTTTGGGACAGAAAGGAGACCCAGTACTTC. Its protein product is CASSFWDRKETQYF.

The genes are TRBV27 and TRBJ2-6; 9 positions agree with TRBD1. V lost 8 bases and J lost 2; bases outside the gene matches: 7. Germline V gene lookup returns CDR1 MNHEY and CDR2 SMNVEV (reference sequence). This CDR3 is built from 16 residues. CDR3 sequence (DNA): TGTGCCAGCGGCCGGGACAGGGAGGCTGGGGCCAACGTCCTGACTTTC. Translating it yields CASGRDREAGANVLTF.

The rearrangement uses TRBV30 and TRBJ1-1, with D possibly matching TRBD1 (5 bases). V was clipped by 6 bases and J by 0 bases, with 14 bases between them. Germline CDR1 GTSNPN, CDR2 SVGIG (reference sequence). This CDR3 has 14 amino acids. CDR3 region: CACQTVSMNTEAFF. CDR3 nucleotides: TGTGCCTGTCAGACAGTTTCGATGAACACTGAAGCTTTCTTT. Looking up the rest from reference TRBV30 and TRBJ1-1 gives the full variable domain: SQTIHQWPATLVQPVGSPLSLECTVEGTSNPNLYWYRQAAGRGLQLLFYSVGIGQISSEVPQNLSASRPQDRQFILSSKKLLLSDSGFYLCACQTVSMNTEAFFGQGTRLTVV.

The chain uses TRBV19 and TRBJ2-1; D call uncertain. The V gene lost 3 bases and the J gene lost 8 bases, with 14 bases spanning the gap. The length of the CDR3 is 14 residues. In germline, CDR1 is LNHDA, CDR2 SQIVND (reference sequence). The chain's CDR3 is CASSISGRLYEQFF. The CDR3, as DNA: TGTGCCAGTAGTATCAGTGGCAGATTATATGAGCAGTTCTTC.

The V call is TRBV7-2, the J call TRBJ2-3; 12 positions agree with TRBD2. With 4 bases clipped from V and 2 bases from J, the junction kept 4 bases outside the gene matches. The CDR3 is 16 residues long. The germline V gene has CDR1 SGHTA and CDR2 FQGNSA. CDR3 amino acids: CASSSWTSGVTDTQYF. CDR3 coding DNA: TGTGCCAGCAGCTCCTGGACTAGCGGGGTCACAGATACGCAGTATTTT.

This rearrangement joins TRBV4-1 to TRBJ2-7; D is possibly TRBD1 (5 bases). The ends were cut back, 6 bases at V and 0 bases at J, with 9 bases in the middle. CDR3 length: 13 residues. CDR1 is MGHRA, CDR2 YSYEKL, per germline. The CDR3 reads CASRAQGSYEQYF. CDR3 DNA: TGCGCCAGCAGGGCTCAGGGCTCCTACGAGCAGTACTTC.

The CDR3 loop reads CASSLGQAGGSYEQYF. DNA of the CDR3: TGCGCCAGCAGCTTGGGGCAAGCGGGAGGCTCCTACGAGCAGTACTTC. The chain couples TRBV5-1 to TRBJ2-7; 9 nucleotides line up with TRBD2. This CDR3 is 16 amino acids long. Germline lookup yields CDR1 SGHRS and CDR2 YFSETQ. Trimming at V came to 0 bases and at J to 0 bases, leaving 4 bases not matched to a gene.

The chain couples TRBV5-6 to TRBJ2-2, with D maybe TRBD2 (5 bases). The CDR3 has 15 amino acids. Per germline, CDR1 SGHDT and CDR2 YYEEEE. The V gene lost 4 bases and the J gene lost 1 base, with 11 bases spanning the gap. CDR3 loop: CASSTTEGNTGELFF. The CDR3 bases are TGTGCCAGCAGCACCACCGAGGGGAACACCGGGGAGCTGTTTTTT.